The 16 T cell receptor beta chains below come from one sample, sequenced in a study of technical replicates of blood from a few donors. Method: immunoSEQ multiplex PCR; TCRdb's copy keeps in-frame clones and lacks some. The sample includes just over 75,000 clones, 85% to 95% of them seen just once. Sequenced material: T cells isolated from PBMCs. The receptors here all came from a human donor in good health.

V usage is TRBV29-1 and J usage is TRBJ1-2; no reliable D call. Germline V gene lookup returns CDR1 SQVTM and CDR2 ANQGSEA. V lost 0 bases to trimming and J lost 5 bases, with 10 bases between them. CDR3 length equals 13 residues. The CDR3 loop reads CSVEDGGRYGYTF. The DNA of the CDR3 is TGCAGCGTTGAAGACGGTGGGCGATATGGCTACACCTTC.

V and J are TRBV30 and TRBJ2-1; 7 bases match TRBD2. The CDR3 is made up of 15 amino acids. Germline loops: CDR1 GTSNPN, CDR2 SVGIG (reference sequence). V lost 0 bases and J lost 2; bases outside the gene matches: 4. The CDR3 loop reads CAWSVTGGPYNEQFF. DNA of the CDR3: TGTGCCTGGAGTGTAACGGGAGGTCCCTACAATGAGCAGTTCTTC.

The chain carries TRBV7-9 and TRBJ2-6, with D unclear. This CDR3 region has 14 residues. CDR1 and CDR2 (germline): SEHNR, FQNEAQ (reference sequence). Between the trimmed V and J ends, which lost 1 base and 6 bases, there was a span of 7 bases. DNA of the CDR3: TGTGCCAGCAGCTTAGGCAGGCCGGCCAACGTCCTGACTTTC. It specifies CASSLGRPANVLTF.

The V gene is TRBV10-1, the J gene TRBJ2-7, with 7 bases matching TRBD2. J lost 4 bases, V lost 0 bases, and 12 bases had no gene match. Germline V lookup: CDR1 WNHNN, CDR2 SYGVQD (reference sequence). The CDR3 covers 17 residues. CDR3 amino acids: CASSESSLREKKYEQYF. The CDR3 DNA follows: TGCGCCAGCAGTGAGTCGAGCTTGCGGGAGAAAAAGTACGAGCAGTACTTC.

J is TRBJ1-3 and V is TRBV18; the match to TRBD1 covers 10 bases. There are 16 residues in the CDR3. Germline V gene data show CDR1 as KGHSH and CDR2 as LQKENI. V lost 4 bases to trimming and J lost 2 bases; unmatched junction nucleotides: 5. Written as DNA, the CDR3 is TGTGCCAGCTCACGTGCCGGGACAGGGGCTGGAAACACCATATATTTT. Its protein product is CASSRAGTGAGNTIYF.

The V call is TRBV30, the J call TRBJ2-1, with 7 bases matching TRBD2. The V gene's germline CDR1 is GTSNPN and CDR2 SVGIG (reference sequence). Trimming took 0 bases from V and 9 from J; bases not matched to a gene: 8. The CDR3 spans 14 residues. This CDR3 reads CAWSVGNSGFEQFF. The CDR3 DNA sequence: TGTGCCTGGAGTGTAGGAAATAGCGGGTTTGAGCAGTTCTTC.

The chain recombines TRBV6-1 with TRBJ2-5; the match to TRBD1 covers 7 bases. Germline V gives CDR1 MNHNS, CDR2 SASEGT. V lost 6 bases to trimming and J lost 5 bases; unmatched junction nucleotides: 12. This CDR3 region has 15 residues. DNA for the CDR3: TGTGCCAGCAGCTCCACCGGGACAGACTGGGAGACCCAGTACTTC. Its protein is CASSSTGTDWETQYF.

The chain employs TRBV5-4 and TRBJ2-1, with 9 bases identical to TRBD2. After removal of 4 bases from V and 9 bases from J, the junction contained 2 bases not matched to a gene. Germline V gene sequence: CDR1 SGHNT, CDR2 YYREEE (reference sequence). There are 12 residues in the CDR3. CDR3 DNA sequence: TGTGCCAGCAGCCTGCGGGGGGGTGAGCAGTTCTTC. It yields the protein CASSLRGGEQFF.

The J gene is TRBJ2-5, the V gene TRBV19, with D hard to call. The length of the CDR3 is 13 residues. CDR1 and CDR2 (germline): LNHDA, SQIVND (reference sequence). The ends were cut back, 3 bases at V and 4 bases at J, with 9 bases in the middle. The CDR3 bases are TGTGCCAGTAGTATCCAGACTGGAGAGACCCAGTACTTC. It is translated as CASSIQTGETQYF.

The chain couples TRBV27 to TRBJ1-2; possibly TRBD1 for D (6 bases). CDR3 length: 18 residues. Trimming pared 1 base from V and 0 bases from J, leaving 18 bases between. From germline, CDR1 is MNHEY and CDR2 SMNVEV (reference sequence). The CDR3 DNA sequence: TGTGCCAGCAGTTTATTGCTAGGTGGGGGCCCCTCTAACTATGGCTACACCTTC. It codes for CASSLLLGGGPSNYGYTF.

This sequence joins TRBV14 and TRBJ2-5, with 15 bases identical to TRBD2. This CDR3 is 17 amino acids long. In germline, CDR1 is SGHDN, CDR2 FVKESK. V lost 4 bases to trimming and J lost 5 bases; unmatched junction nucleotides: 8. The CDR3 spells CASSPGTSGRRKETQYF. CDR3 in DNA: TGTGCCAGCAGCCCCGGGACTAGCGGGAGGAGGAAGGAGACCCAGTACTTC.

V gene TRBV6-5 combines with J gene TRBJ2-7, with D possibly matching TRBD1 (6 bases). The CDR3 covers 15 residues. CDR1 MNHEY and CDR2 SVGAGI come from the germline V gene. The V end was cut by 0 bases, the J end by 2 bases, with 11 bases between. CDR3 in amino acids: CASSYSMTGTYEQYF. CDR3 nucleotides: TGTGCCAGCAGTTACTCGATGACAGGTACCTACGAGCAGTACTTC.

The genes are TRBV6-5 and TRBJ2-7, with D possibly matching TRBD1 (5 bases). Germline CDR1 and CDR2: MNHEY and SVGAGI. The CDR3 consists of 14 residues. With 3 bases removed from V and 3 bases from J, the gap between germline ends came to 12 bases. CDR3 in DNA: TGTGCCAGCAGTTATGACAGACAATTCTACGAGCAGTACTTC. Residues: CASSYDRQFYEQYF.

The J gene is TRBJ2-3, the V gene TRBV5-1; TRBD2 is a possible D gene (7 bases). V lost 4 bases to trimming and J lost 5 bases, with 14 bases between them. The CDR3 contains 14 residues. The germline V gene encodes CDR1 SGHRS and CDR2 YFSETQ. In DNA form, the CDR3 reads TGCGCCAGCAGCCGCGGGGGCGTTGAAGATACGCAGTATTTT. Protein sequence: CASSRGGVEDTQYF.

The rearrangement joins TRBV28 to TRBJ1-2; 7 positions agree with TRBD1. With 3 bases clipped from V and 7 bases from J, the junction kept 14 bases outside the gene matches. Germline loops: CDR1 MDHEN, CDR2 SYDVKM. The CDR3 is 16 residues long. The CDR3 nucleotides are TGTGCCAGCAGTTTGTACAGGGGTTCCATCGTTATTGGCTACACCTTC. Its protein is CASSLYRGSIVIGYTF.

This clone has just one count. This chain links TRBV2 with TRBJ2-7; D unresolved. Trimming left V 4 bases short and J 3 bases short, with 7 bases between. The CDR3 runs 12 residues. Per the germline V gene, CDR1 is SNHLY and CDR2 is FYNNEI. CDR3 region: CASSAGSYEQYF. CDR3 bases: TGTGCCAGCAGTGCAGGAAGCTACGAGCAGTACTTC. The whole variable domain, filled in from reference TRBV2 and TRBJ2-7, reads EPEVTQTPSHQVTQMGQEVILRCVPISNHLYFYWYRQILGQKVEFLVSFYNNEISEKSEIFDDQFSVERPDGSNFTLKIRSTKLEDSAMYFCASSAGSYEQYFGPGTRLTVT.